The entry that follows covers one TCR beta chain sequence. This clone was observed once. No antigen is known for it. One base away there is no much larger clone; base qualities are not given. This sample is drawn from a study of cytomegalovirus exposure and HLA in healthy donors (dated by TCRdb to about 2017). In terms of the full investigation: An earlier analysis of approximately 640 of the donors reported 250 to 300 Gb of sequence data and some 100 million unique TCR beta sequences from approximately 180 million T cells. Donor age, sex, ethnicity and CMV serostatus were collected together with the repertoire data. Rather than drawing on any new phenotypic data, the later analysis identified candidate immune exposures from TCR beta sequences and the way those sequences occurred across donors. Across about 370 genotyped donors of the cohort, an average of about 240,000 unique TCR beta nucleotide sequences per donor were sequenced, and around 19% of those sequences were non-productive. The number of typed donors differed by locus: 629-630 for A, B, C, DRB1 and DQB1; some 500 for DQA1; 606 for DPA1; and roughly 490 for DPB1. In a later analysis, previously published TCR beta repertoires from hundreds of donors were re-analyzed and high-resolution HLA genotyping was added so that TCR occurrence patterns could be studied. An earlier analysis of 587 of the donors used high-throughput TCR beta sequencing to judge whether each TCR beta V gene segment behaved as functional or pseudogenic. In addition to the first cohort of 666 subjects, a separate validation cohort of over 90 different subjects was used. Roughly 310 gigabases of sequencing data and around 87 million unique TCR sequences were included in an early release covering over 600 HLA-typed donors. Four or five DR-DQ haplotypes were handled as single units for association and clustering because linkage in the cohort was strong. A later genetic analysis used genome-wide SNP genotypes for about three fifths of the 666 donors, treating that subset as a discovery cohort. The study used immunosequencing to profile the T cell repertoires of about 670 subjects and linked those repertoires to cytomegalovirus serostatus. The study aimed to test whether signatures of past pathogen exposure could be identified by cataloging public T cell receptors. Every discovery cohort repertoire had been produced on one sequencing platform. HLA typing covered class I and class II loci at four-digit resolution. To predict cytomegalovirus infection status, the study brought together high-throughput TCR immunosequencing, statistical association of individual TCRs with disease status, and machine learning. The genetic ancestry cluster associated with self-reported Caucasian donors included over 80% of the roughly 360 genotyped donors.

In total, approximately 690 healthy bone marrow donors made up the cohort. All cohort members were sampled while nominally healthy, although unrecorded immune exposures were likely present. The donor was CMV seropositive and belonged to the group of some 290 seropositive cohort members. Every donor gave a peripheral blood sample, and the peripheral blood mononuclear cells from that sample were used for TCR beta sequencing. Genomic DNA extraction from the blood cell samples was performed with the Qiagen DNeasy Blood Extraction Kit. The investigation overall reported the following: Because counts were too low, about 18 rarely observed V segments, including chromosome 9 orphons, were excluded from the earlier analysis of several hundred of the donors. Because the 87-base-pair reads could not distinguish some IMGT-functional V segments, including TRBV6-2 and TRBV6-3, those segments were excluded. Because HLA typing was missing for some donors at each locus, association tests included only the typed subset. In a later analysis, HLA-associated TCR beta chains were found to be more clonally expanded and to have lower generation probabilities than equally common non-associated chains. In this cohort, only TCR beta chains were sequenced, and detectable features were limited by the absence of alpha or paired-chain data. In a later analysis, 15,000 to 20,000 TCR beta sequences were associated with specific HLA alleles at a false discovery rate of 0.05. CMV serostatus was the only immune exposure information available for the cohort. According to a later analysis, parvovirus B19, influenza, CMV and Epstein-Barr virus appeared linked to several top co-occurrence clusters. When HLA alleles, especially DR and DQ, strongly co-occurred, TCR associations were difficult to assign to individual alleles. Linkage disequilibrium might explain the correlated functional status among segregating V segments, but an unknown experimental factor could not be excluded. According to a later analysis, most CMV-associated TCR beta chains appeared to be HLA-restricted, and the HLA associations seemed to be driven largely by CMV exposure. V-gene and J-gene trimming of TCR beta chains was associated with a missense DCLRE1C variant in a later genetic analysis, and the association was replicated in an independent cohort. According to a later genetic analysis, donors in an Asian-associated ancestry cluster had fewer N-insertions in productive TCRs than the approximately 630-donor mean. In an earlier analysis of approximately 590 of the donors, most TCR beta V segments were observed in productive rearrangements about 90% or about 30% of the time, broadly matching IMGT annotations. Three of the identified cytomegalovirus-associated TCR beta chains were confirmed in vitro to be specific for cytomegalovirus antigens. According to a later analysis, TCR association rates differed among HLA loci, with DRB1 alleles showing the most associated TCRs and HLA-C alleles showing the fewest. Most TCR sequences were seen in very few donors, while some public TCRs were found in many individuals. A cluster of highly shared sequence variants was judged likely to represent a technical artifact of the sequencing pipeline. Cytomegalovirus status was reported to be diagnosed by the classifier with high specificity and sensitivity in both the original and validation cohorts. Roughly uniform sequencing depth across donors was assumed in presence/absence analyses, although this assumption may not hold. The authors suggested that the approach could potentially be generalized to other disease states and immunological phenotypes. A further reported finding was that TCR beta sequences accurately predicted the HLA-A and HLA-B alleles for most subjects in the first cohort. The study gave a list of about 170 TCR beta chains associated with cytomegalovirus.

From a lookup of the germline V gene (reference sequence), CDR1 and CDR2 are SGHNT and YYREEE. The V end gives up 6 bases and the J end 5 bases, leaving 12 bases in the junction not matched to a gene. The CDR3 starts with the cysteine, ends with the phenylalanine, and has 16 residues. The DNA shown is the 48-base CDR3, in frame from base 1. The library relied on the immunoSEQ multiplex PCR assay. For the multiplex PCR, a mixture combining 60 forward primers for TCR Vbeta segments and 13 reverse primers for TCR Jbeta segments was used. A multiplex PCR assay on genomic DNA amplified the CDR3 region of rearranged TCR beta genes. The amplified TCR beta libraries were sequenced on the Illumina HiSeq System as 87-base-pair reads. The authors processed their data as follows. A later analysis tallied 75 million to 85 million unique TCR beta chains across the approximately 670 repertoires, and about 10 million of those chains were shared by two or more donors. Raw reads were error-corrected and collapsed into unique sequences with a nearest-neighbor algorithm that merged closely related sequences to remove PCR and sequencing errors. CDR3 sequences were aligned to IMGT reference sequences to assign V, D and J gene segments. For a sequence to be retained, a match of at least six nucleotides was required to both a V gene segment and a J gene segment. A rearrangement was called productive if the CDR3 had no stop codons and remained in frame with V and J, and every other rearrangement was called non-productive. Following IMGT convention, CDR3 was defined as the stretch from the second conserved V-encoded cysteine up to the conserved J-encoded phenylalanine. The earlier analysis of 500 to 650 of the donors excluded any sequence lacking an unambiguous match to a single V gene segment. An earlier analysis of 550 to 650 of the donors classified V segments as functional when productive rearrangements were above 56.7% and as segregating when the standard deviation between donors was above 5%. A statistical classification framework was built to diagnose cytomegalovirus status from the catalog of TCR beta chain sequences. In a later analysis, TCR nucleotide sequences were compared against IMGT/GENE-DB human TR gene sequences so that V and J genes could be assigned. Using the TCRdist pipeline, a later analysis assigned CDR3 sequences along with most-parsimonious VDJ recombination scenarios. In a later analysis, each TCR beta chain was defined by its CDR3 amino acid sequence together with its V-gene family, and reads lacking a unique V-gene family were excluded. As a way to deal with suspected cross-contamination and a sequencing artifact, a later analysis dropped 640 or so nucleotide sequences that were highly shared and had low generation probability. In a later analysis, a clonal expansion index for each public chain was calculated from normalized within-repertoire ranks of inferred template counts. In a later analysis, generation probabilities were computed with a VDJ recombination model fitted to out-of-frame rearrangements, and the resulting probabilities were checked against IGoR. In a later analysis, TCR-TCR, TCR-HLA and TCR-CMV co-occurrence was scored with hypergeometric tests, and a repertoire-size bias correction was applied to TCR pairs. In a later analysis, false discovery rates were estimated by permuting HLA or CMV assignments 20 times. In a later analysis, co-occurring TCRs were grouped using DBSCAN, and TCRdist sequence similarity was added for clustering within HLA-allele-positive subsets. Repertoires with fewer than 30,000 or more than 120,000 public chains, plus five repertoires with anomalous nucleotide sharing, were excluded from co-occurrence clustering. TCRdb took over this immuneACCESS table, retaining in-frame rearrangements with V and J assigned. Such tables are incomplete; in checked studies, under half of the missing clones stem from an unresolved V gene, and the remainder is unexplained. That table is the source of V, J and clone size, and D and trimming were worked out from the DNA. A total of some 110,000 clones appear in this sample, more than 75% of them only once. The top ten clones comprise roughly 5.4% of the sample.

The source is a woman under 30 in good health and CMV-seropositive. The chain links TRBV5-4 with TRBJ2-2; 8 central bases correspond to TRBD1. The specimen sequenced was PBMCs. The bases read TGTGCCAGCACCAGAAATACAGGGGGTGGAACCGGGGAGCTGTTTTTT. It translates as CASTRNTGGGTGELFF.